The 29 T cell receptor beta chains given below trace back to one sample, sequenced in a study of identical twins. TCRdb ran MiXCR on the 5' RACE reads and lists one entry per CDR3 protein. The sample contains roughly 690,000 distinct CDR3 sequences, over 20% of which appear only once. This same sample was also part of a study on T cells expressing NK-cell markers.

The specimen sequenced was PBMCs. The receptors stem from a woman between 18 and 30 years old in good health.

This clonotype was counted between two and nine times. This chain links TRBV10-3 with TRBJ1-5; no definite D call. V dropped 3 bases and J dropped 5 bases, with 11 bases sitting between them. CDR3 length: 14 amino acids. Germline loops: CDR1 ENHRY, CDR2 SYGVKD. CDR3 nucleotide sequence: TGTGCCATCAGTGATAGGCAGCAGGATCAGCCCCAGCATTTT. It codes for CAISDRQQDQPQHF.

This clonotype was found many times. V usage is TRBV5-5 and J usage is TRBJ1-2, with 9 positions matching TRBD1. The CDR3 consists of 13 residues. V trimming: 2 bases; J trimming: 8 bases; junction bases outside the gene matches: 4. Germline loops: CDR1 SGHKS, CDR2 YYEKEE (reference sequence). This chain's CDR3 is CASSLDRGTGYTF. The CDR3 coding sequence is TGTGCCAGCAGCTTAGACAGGGGGACCGGCTACACCTTC.

This sequence joins TRBV24-1 and TRBJ2-1, with D unclear. The CDR3 covers 16 residues. Looked up from germline, CDR1 is KGHDR and CDR2 is SFDVKD. The V gene lost 2 bases and the J gene lost 9 bases, with 19 bases spanning the gap. This chain's CDR3 is CATSDSQLGWFGEQFF. CDR3 coding DNA: TGTGCCACCAGTGATTCGCAGTTAGGATGGTTTGGTGAGCAGTTCTTC.

CDR3 sequence: CASSLDGLRGLAGADNEQFF. The CDR3 DNA reads TGTGCCAGCAGCTTGGATGGGTTGAGGGGACTAGCGGGAGCGGACAATGAGCAGTTCTTC. The chain carries TRBV11-2 and TRBJ2-1; 14 bases match TRBD2. Germline values: CDR1 SGHAT, CDR2 FQNNGV. The CDR3 covers 20 residues. The ends lost 3 bases at V and 5 bases at J; junction bases unmatched: 15. Variable domain in full (rest from reference TRBV11-2 and TRBJ2-1): EAGVAQSPRYKIIEKRQSVAFWCNPISGHATLYWYQQILGQGPKLLIQFQNNGVVDDSQLPKDRFSAERLKGVDSTLKIQPAKLEDSAVYLCASSLDGLRGLAGADNEQFFGPGTRLTVL.

This chain joins TRBV20-1 and TRBJ2-4, with TRBD2 as a possible D gene (6 bases). V lost 5 bases, J lost 7 bases, and 12 bases lay in between. CDR3 length equals 12 residues. The V gene's germline CDR1 is DFQATT and CDR2 SNEGSKA (reference sequence). The CDR3 reads CSAGFGGNIQYF. CDR3 sequence (DNA): TGCAGTGCTGGCTTTGGGGGGAACATTCAGTACTTC.

This chain connects TRBV12-3 or TRBV12-4 to TRBJ2-2; D uncertain. V dropped 6 bases and J dropped 2 bases, with 19 bases sitting between them. This CDR3 has 17 residues. For the CDR3, the DNA is TGTGCCAGCAGCCAACCGGTCTGGCCCTTAAACACCGGGGAGCTGTTTTTT. Its translation is CASSQPVWPLNTGELFF.

This clonotype was observed a handful of times. The chain recombines TRBV2 with TRBJ2-2, with unresolved D. Germline V CDR1 and CDR2: SNHLY, FYNNEI. Trimming took 4 bases from V and 1 from J, leaving 7 bases between them. The CDR3 length is 14 residues. The CDR3 sequence is CASSGWGNTGELFF. CDR3 DNA sequence: TGTGCCAGCAGTGGATGGGGGAACACCGGGGAGCTGTTTTTT.

V and J are TRBV29-1 and TRBJ1-1; D unresolved. The CDR3 has 11 residues. The V end was cut by 6 bases, the J end by 7 bases, with 12 bases between. Germline V gene lookup returns CDR1 SQVTM and CDR2 ANQGSEA. The CDR3 region has the DNA TGCAGCGTAGCCAAGGCGGGTGAAGCTTTCTTT. It yields the protein CSVAKAGEAFF.

V is TRBV12-3 or TRBV12-4 and J is TRBJ1-6, with 8 positions matching TRBD1. The CDR3 runs 14 residues. Germline trimming cut 6 bases from V and 8 bases from J; bases unmatched to any gene: 6. In nucleotides, the CDR3 is TGTGCCAGCAGACCGGGACAGGCCTATTCACCCCTCCACTTT. Translation: CASRPGQAYSPLHF.

The chain is built from TRBV6-5 and TRBJ2-7; D might be TRBD1 (6 bases). Germline CDR1 is MNHEY and CDR2 is SVGAGI. This CDR3 is 15 amino acids long. Trimming left V 4 bases short and J 2 bases short, with 15 bases between. CDR3 nucleotide sequence: TGTGCCAGCAGTTTAGGGGAACAGGGAACCTACGAGCAGTACTTC. Translation gives CASSLGEQGTYEQYF.

This chain links TRBV7-2 with TRBJ1-1; no definite D call. From germline, CDR1 is SGHTA and CDR2 FQGNSA. Trimming took off 1 base at V and 4 bases at J, with 13 bases between the two ends. The CDR3 is made up of 15 amino acids. The CDR3 spells CASSLVPGWGTEAFF. The CDR3 DNA follows: TGTGCCAGCAGCTTAGTCCCGGGTTGGGGCACTGAAGCTTTCTTT.

This clonotype has at least ten counts. The V call is TRBV12-3 or TRBV12-4, the J call TRBJ2-7, with no clear D. The ends were cut back, 0 bases at V and 5 bases at J, with 5 bases in the middle. The CDR3 has 12 amino acids. CDR3 DNA: TGTGCCAGCAGTTTAGCGCCACACGAGCAGTACTTC. Encoded protein: CASSLAPHEQYF.

V gene TRBV7-9 combines with J gene TRBJ2-3, with TRBD2 as a possible D gene (5 bases). The V gene's germline CDR1 is SEHNR and CDR2 FQNEAQ (reference sequence). Trimming took 5 bases from V and 12 from J, leaving 15 bases between them. CDR3 length: 12 amino acids. The CDR3 coding sequence is TGTGCCAGCAGCCTTAGCGCGGGTATTCAGTATTTT. Its protein product is CASSLSAGIQYF.

This clonotype was picked up many times. This chain connects TRBV5-1 to TRBJ2-3; 10 bases are a match to TRBD2. In germline, CDR1 is SGHRS, CDR2 YFSETQ. J gave up 7 bases and V 6 bases, and 17 bases lay outside the gene matches. The CDR3 is 17 amino acids. CDR3 bases: TGCGCCAGCACCGGTGGTGTAGCGGGGGGTTTCGTTTATACGCAGTATTTT. Translating gives CASTGGVAGGFVYTQYF.

This clonotype appeared a single time. This CDR3 reads CASSLGPQGNTDTQYF. The DNA for the CDR3 is TGTGCCAGCAGCTTAGGCCCGCAGGGGAACACAGATACGCAGTATTTT. The chain has TRBV13 and TRBJ2-3; the D gene is possibly TRBD1 (6 bases). V shed 0 bases and J shed 2 bases, with 12 bases lying between them. Germline V gene data show CDR1 as PRHDT and CDR2 as FYEKMQ (reference sequence). This CDR3 is built from 16 residues.

This clonotype has a handful of counts. J is TRBJ2-1 and V is TRBV29-1; D gene uncertain. This CDR3 region has 15 residues. Germline CDR1 reads SQVTM; CDR2 reads ANQGSEA. V dropped 7 bases and J dropped 1 base, with 17 bases sitting between them. The CDR3 DNA is TGCAGCGCCGGAACCGCTAACCCTTCCTACAATGAGCAGTTCTTC. Its translation is CSAGTANPSYNEQFF.

This clonotype was recorded a few times. The chain links TRBV27 to TRBJ2-7, with 8 positions matching TRBD1. The CDR3 runs 15 residues. J was trimmed by 0 bases and V by 6 bases; bases with no gene match: 7. From germline, CDR1 is MNHEY and CDR2 SMNVEV (reference sequence). DNA of the CDR3: TGTGCCAGCAGCCTCCGGGACAGGAACTCCTACGAGCAGTACTTC. This translates into CASSLRDRNSYEQYF.

The CDR3 sequence is CASSQRDSYEQYF. CDR3 sequence (DNA): TGTGCCAGCAGCCAACGGGACAGCTACGAGCAGTACTTC. This chain joins TRBV3-1 and TRBJ2-7; 7 positions agree with TRBD1. This CDR3 spans 13 amino acids. Germline CDR1 reads LGHDT; CDR2 reads YNNKEL (reference sequence). J was trimmed by 3 bases and V by 2 bases; bases with no gene match: 1.

This clonotype showed up just a few times. The chain links TRBV29-1 to TRBJ2-3, with D possibly being TRBD1 or TRBD2 (5 bases each). V was pared by 7 bases and J by 1 base, with 12 bases between. This CDR3 has 13 residues. Germline assignment: CDR1 SQVTM and CDR2 ANQGSEA. CDR3 DNA sequence: TGCAGCGCCGAGGTGGGGGGCACAGATACGCAGTATTTT. It yields the protein CSAEVGGTDTQYF.

The chain couples TRBV5-5 to TRBJ2-5; 7 bases agree with TRBD1. Per germline, CDR1 SGHKS and CDR2 YYEKEE (reference sequence). This CDR3 region has 14 residues. The V gene end was trimmed by 3 bases and the J gene end by 5 bases; junction bases not matched to a gene: 7. CDR3 in amino acids: CASSWGTGVETQYF. The CDR3 coding sequence is TGTGCCAGCAGCTGGGGAACAGGGGTTGAGACCCAGTACTTC.

This clonotype was counted ten times or more. The chain is built from TRBV6-1 and TRBJ1-6; D not certain. CDR1 is MNHNS and CDR2 is SASEGT in the germline V gene. This CDR3 is built from 16 residues. V lost 10 bases, J lost 0 bases, and 16 bases lay in between. CDR3 loop: CATALGPSSYNSPLHF. The DNA for the CDR3 is TGTGCCACCGCCTTAGGACCTAGCTCCTATAATTCACCCCTCCACTTT.

The chain links TRBV14 to TRBJ2-1; possibly TRBD2 for D (6 bases). Germline-derived CDR1 and CDR2 are SGHDN and FVKESK. With 5 bases removed from V and 5 bases from J, the gap between germline ends came to 16 bases. The CDR3 spans 15 residues. CDR3 bases: TGTGCCAGCAGCTCCTTACGGGAGAAGGACAATGAGCAGTTCTTC. Translated: CASSSLREKDNEQFF.

This rearrangement joins TRBV3-1 to TRBJ2-3, with D possibly TRBD1 on 6 matching bases. Trimming left V 4 bases short and J 8 bases short, with 22 bases between. CDR1 is LGHDT and CDR2 is YNNKEL in the germline V gene (reference sequence). This CDR3 has 16 amino acids. The CDR3 sequence: CASSPRAFQGLSTQYF. DNA of the CDR3: TGTGCCAGCAGCCCGAGGGCCTTCCAGGGGTTGAGTACGCAGTATTTT.

V gene TRBV20-1 combines with J gene TRBJ1-5, with D possibly TRBD1 on 5 matching bases. Germline CDR1 and CDR2: DFQATT and SNEGSKA (reference sequence). The CDR3 is 13 residues long. The CDR3 nucleotides are TGCACCCGGGGGAGGGCATCCAGTCAGCCCCAGCATTTT. Its translation: CTRGRASSQPQHF.

This clonotype was detected only a few times. J is TRBJ2-6 and V is TRBV5-1, with D uncertain. V gave up 0 bases and J gave up 0 bases, with 7 bases separating them. The CDR3 runs 16 residues. Germline V CDR1 and CDR2: SGHRS, YFSETQ. CDR3 in amino acids: CASSLDYRSGANVLTF. The DNA of the CDR3 is TGCGCCAGCAGCTTGGATTACCGCTCTGGGGCCAACGTCCTGACTTTC. The full variable domain, in which reference TRBV5-1 and TRBJ2-6 provide the parts outside the CDR3, is KAGVTQTPRYLIKTRGQQVTLSCSPISGHRSVSWYQQTPGQGLQFLFEYFSETQRNKGNFPGRFSGRQFSNSRSEMNVSTLELGDSALYLCASSLDYRSGANVLTFGAGSRLTVL.

The chain is built from TRBV5-8 and TRBJ1-1; maybe TRBD1 (5 bases). This CDR3 contains 13 residues. Germline V CDR1 and CDR2: SGHTS, YDEGEE. V lost 1 base, J lost 9 bases, and 13 bases lay in between. CDR3: CASSLRAGPQAFF. The CDR3 DNA sequence: TGTGCCAGCAGCTTGAGGGCAGGGCCTCAAGCTTTCTTT.

Only a few counts were recorded for this clonotype. The rearrangement joins TRBV5-1 to TRBJ2-1; TRBD1 matches at 7 bases. The J segment lost 7 bases and the V segment lost 4 bases, leaving 8 bases of the junction unmatched. The CDR3 has 14 amino acids. In germline, CDR1 is SGHRS, CDR2 YFSETQ. The DNA of the CDR3 is TGCGCCAGCAGCCTGATACAGGGGTCGAATGAGCAGTTCTTC. This gives the protein CASSLIQGSNEQFF.

J is TRBJ2-5 and V is TRBV5-5, with 9 nucleotides matching TRBD1. This CDR3 region has 14 residues. V shed 4 bases, J shed 5 bases, and the junction held 6 bases outside the gene matches. CDR1 is SGHKS and CDR2 is YYEKEE in the germline V gene (reference sequence). CDR3 sequence reads: CASSRRDREETQYF. Here the CDR3 DNA reads TGTGCCAGCAGCAGAAGGGACAGGGAGGAGACCCAGTACTTC.

The table lists this clonotype with many counts. The chain couples TRBV5-1 to TRBJ2-3; 7 bases are a match to TRBD2. The CDR3 has 16 residues. CDR1 and CDR2 from the germline V gene are SGHRS and YFSETQ. J gave up 7 bases and V 0 bases, and 11 bases lay outside the gene matches. CDR3 sequence reads: CASSLGAGLVANTQYF. The CDR3 coding sequence is TGCGCCAGCAGCTTGGGGGCAGGACTAGTCGCGAATACGCAGTATTTT.